The clone carrying this T cell receptor (beta chain) appeared a single time. Antigen: not known. The table came from immunoSEQ multiplex PCR; TCRdb's copy has only in-frame clones and leaves some out. Of some 580,000 clones in the sample, around 97% are singletons; the top ten hold 0.045% to 0.06%. The CDR3 runs to 12 residues. Germline V lookup: CDR1 MNHNS, CDR2 SASEGT. V was cut by 6 bases and J by 4 bases, with 10 bases left in between. This specimen comes from a study of shared clonotypes between healthy human individuals. Overall study results and limits: Sampling was confined to blood; repertoires within tissues likely differ. Depth of sequencing was expected to influence donor clonotype sharing.

Those who donated were healthy HIV-negative adults, with no recent acute infections or vaccinations reported. The chain carries TRBV6-1 and TRBJ2-7; unclear D gene. The receptor was derived from a woman between 25 and 40 years old in good health. Sample: naive CD4+ T cells sorted from blood. Subset denoted: CD45RA+ positively selected. The CDR3 reads CASSSDLYEQYF. The CDR3, as DNA: TGTGCCAGCAGCTCGGACCTATACGAGCAGTACTTC.